The clone carrying this T cell receptor (beta chain) appeared a few times. This sample is drawn from a study of T cells after yellow fever vaccination. The study's findings and limits: Any FACS-sorted repertoire could hold abundant clonotypes that contaminate it from the bulk population.

A process of 5'RACE template switching, which added a universal primer site and UMIs, was used to make TCR cDNA. One entry per CDR3 protein, called by TCRdb with MiXCR from the 5' RACE reads. This sample has over 85,000 distinct CDR3 sequences, with about 8.8% found just once. This CDR3 is built from 15 residues. J was trimmed by 0 bases and V by 6 bases; bases with no gene match: 6. The sample here was CD8+ T cells not binding an NS4B(214-222) dextramer, sorted from PBMCs, taken roughly 14 days after the first yellow fever vaccination. The receptor was isolated from a man aged 18 to 30 who received the YFV17D yellow fever vaccine. The rearrangement joins TRBV12-3 or TRBV12-4 to TRBJ2-7; TRBD2 agrees at 9 bases. DNA of the CDR3: TGTGCCAGCAGCCCTAGCGGGGATACCTCCTACGAGCAGTACTTC. It is translated as CASSPSGDTSYEQYF.